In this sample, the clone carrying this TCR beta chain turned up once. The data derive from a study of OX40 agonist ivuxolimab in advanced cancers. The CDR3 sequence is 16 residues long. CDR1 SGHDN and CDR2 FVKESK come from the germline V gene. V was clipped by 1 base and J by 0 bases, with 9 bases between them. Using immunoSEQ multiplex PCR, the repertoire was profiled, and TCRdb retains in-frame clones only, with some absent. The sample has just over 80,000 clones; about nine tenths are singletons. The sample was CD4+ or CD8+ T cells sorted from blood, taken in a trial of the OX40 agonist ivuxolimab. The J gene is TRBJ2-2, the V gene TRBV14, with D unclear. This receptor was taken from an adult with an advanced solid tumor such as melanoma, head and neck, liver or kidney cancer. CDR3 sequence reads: CASSQVRPTNTGELFF. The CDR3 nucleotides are TGTGCCAGCAGCCAAGTACGGCCGACGAACACCGGGGAGCTGTTTTTT.